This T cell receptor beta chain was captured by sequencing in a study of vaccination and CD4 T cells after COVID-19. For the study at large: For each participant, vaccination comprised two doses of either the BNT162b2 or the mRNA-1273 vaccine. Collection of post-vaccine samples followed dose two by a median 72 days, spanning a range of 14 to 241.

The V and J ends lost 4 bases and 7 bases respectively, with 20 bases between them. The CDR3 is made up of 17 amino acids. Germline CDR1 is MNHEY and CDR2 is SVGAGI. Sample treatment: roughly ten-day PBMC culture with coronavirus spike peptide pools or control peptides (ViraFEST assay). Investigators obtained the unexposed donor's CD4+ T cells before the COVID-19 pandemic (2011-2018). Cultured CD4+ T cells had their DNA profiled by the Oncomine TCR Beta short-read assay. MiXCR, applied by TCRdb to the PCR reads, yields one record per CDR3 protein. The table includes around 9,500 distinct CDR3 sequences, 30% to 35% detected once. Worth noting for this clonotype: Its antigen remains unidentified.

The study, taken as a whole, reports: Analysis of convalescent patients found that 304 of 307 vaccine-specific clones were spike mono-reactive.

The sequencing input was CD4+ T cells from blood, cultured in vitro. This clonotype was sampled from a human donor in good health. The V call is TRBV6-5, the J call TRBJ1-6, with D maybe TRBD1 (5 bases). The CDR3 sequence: CASSLDDSLDLNSPLHF. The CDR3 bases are TGTGCCAGCAGTTTGGACGACAGTTTGGACCTAAATTCACCCCTCCACTTT.